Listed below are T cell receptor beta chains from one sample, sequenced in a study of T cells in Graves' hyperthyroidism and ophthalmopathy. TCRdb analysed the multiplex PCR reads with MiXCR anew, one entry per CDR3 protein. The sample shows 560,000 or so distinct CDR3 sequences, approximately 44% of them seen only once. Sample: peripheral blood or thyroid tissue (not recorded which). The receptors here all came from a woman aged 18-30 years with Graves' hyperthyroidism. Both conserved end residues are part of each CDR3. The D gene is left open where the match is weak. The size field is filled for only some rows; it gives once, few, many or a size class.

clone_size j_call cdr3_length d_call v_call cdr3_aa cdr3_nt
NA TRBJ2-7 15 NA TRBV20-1 CSARDRVRVFHEQYF TGCAGTGCTAGAGATAGAGTACGAGTCTTTCATGAGCAGTACTTC
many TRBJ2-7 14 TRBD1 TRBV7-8 CASSWRQGTYEQYF TGTGCCAGCAGCTGGCGACAGGGGACCTACGAGCAGTACTTC
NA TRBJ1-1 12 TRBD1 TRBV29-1 CSVRTGRSEAFF TGCAGCGTGCGGACAGGGAGATCTGAAGCTTTCTTT
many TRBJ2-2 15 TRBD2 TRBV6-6 CASSQTSENTGELFF TGTGCCAGCAGTCAGACTAGCGAGAACACCGGGGAGCTGTTTTTT
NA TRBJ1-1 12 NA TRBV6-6 CASRYMNTEAFF TGTGCCAGCAGATACATGAACACTGAAGCTTTCTTT
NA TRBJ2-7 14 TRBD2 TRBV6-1 CASSVTSGIHEQYF TGTGCCAGCAGTGTGACTAGCGGGATTCACGAGCAGTACTTC
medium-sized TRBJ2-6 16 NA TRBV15 CATSRTGRSGANVLTF TGTGCCACCAGTAGAACAGGGCGCTCTGGGGCCAACGTCCTGACTTTC
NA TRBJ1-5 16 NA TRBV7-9 CASSSQLGGSNQPQHF TGTGCCAGCAGCTCCCAGCTAGGAGGGAGCAATCAGCCCCAGCATTTT
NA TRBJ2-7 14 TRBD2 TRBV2 CASSSRAGGSEQYF TGTGCCAGCAGCTCGAGAGCGGGAGGTTCCGAGCAGTACTTC
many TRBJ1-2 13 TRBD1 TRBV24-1 CATSDRTGVGYTF TGTGCCACCAGTGACCGGACAGGGGTCGGCTACACCTTC
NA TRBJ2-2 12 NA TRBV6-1 CASTGASGELFF TGTGCCAGCACGGGGGCTTCCGGGGAGCTGTTTTTT
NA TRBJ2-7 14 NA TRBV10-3 CASSPLSALDEQYF TGTGCCAGCAGTCCCCTTTCGGCGCTGGACGAGCAGTACTTC
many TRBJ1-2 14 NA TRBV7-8 CASSLAAVVDGYTF TGTGCCAGCAGCTTAGCAGCAGTAGTGGATGGCTACACCTTC
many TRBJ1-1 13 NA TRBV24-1 CATTQGRNTEAFF TGTGCCACCACCCAAGGAAGGAACACTGAAGCTTTCTTT
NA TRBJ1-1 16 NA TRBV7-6 CASSDPQGEKGTEAFF TGTGCCAGCAGCGATCCACAGGGCGAAAAAGGCACTGAAGCTTTCTTT
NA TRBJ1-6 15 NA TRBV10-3 CAISESGGVGSPLHF TGTGCCATCAGTGAGTCGGGGGGAGTCGGATCACCCCTCCACTTT
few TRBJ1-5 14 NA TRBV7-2 CASSRPGSNQPQHF TGTGCCAGCAGCCGTCCCGGGTCGAATCAGCCCCAGCATTTT
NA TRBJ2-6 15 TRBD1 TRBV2 CASSADRAGANVLTF TGTGCCAGCAGTGCTGACAGGGCTGGGGCCAACGTCCTGACTTTC
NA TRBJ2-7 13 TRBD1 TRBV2 CASSFRTGDEQYF TGTGCCAGCAGTTTTAGGACAGGGGACGAGCAGTACTTC
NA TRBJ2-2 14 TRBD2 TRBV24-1 CATSELAGEGELFF TGTGCCACCAGTGAACTAGCGGGAGAGGGGGAGCTGTTTTTT
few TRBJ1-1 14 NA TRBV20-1 CSARVGSLNTEAFF TGCAGTGCTAGAGTGGGGAGTTTGAACACTGAAGCTTTCTTT
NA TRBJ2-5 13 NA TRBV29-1 CSVGPGPQETQYF TGCAGCGTTGGTCCGGGGCCACAAGAGACCCAGTACTTC
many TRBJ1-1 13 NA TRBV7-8 CASIHWMNTEAFF TGTGCCAGCATTCACTGGATGAACACTGAAGCTTTCTTT
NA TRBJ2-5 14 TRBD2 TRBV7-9 CASSPQGGHETQYF TGTGCCAGCAGCCCTCAGGGAGGGCACGAGACCCAGTACTTC
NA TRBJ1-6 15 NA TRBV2 CASSEGGNVNSPLHF TGTGCCAGCAGTGAGGGGGGGAACGTTAATTCACCCCTCCACTTT
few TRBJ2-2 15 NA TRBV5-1 CASSLRLGGTGELFF TGCGCCAGCAGCTTGCGTCTGGGGGGCACCGGGGAGCTGTTTTTT
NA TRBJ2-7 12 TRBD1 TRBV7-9 CASRQGRAEQYF TGTGCTAGCCGACAGGGTCGGGCCGAGCAGTACTTC
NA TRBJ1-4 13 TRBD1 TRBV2 CASTLTGDEKLCF TGTGCCAGCACCTTGACAGGGGATGAAAAACTGTGTTTT
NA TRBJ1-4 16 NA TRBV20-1 CSASDNSAEANEKLFF TGCAGTGCTAGTGACAACTCCGCAGAAGCTAATGAAAAACTGTTTTTT
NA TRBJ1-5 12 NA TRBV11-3 CASSTGSRPQHF TGTGCCAGCAGCACCGGCTCCCGGCCCCAGCATTTT